A single sample is the source of the 15 T cell receptor beta chains below, sequenced in a study of T cells in Graves' hyperthyroidism and ophthalmopathy. The CDR3 regions of TCR beta were amplified from RNA transcripts. HTBI primers were used for first-round RT-PCR of the TCR CDR3. One entry per CDR3 protein, called by TCRdb with MiXCR from the multiplex PCR reads. The table includes under 350,000 distinct CDR3 sequences, over 15% detected once. Material for sequencing was blood. All receptors derive from a woman aged 55-69 years with Graves' ophthalmopathy.

This clonotype was seen at least ten times. In nucleotides, the CDR3 is TGTGCCAGCAGTCCTCCGGCGAACACTGAAGCTTTCTTT. Its protein product is CASSPPANTEAFF. This sequence joins TRBV6-2 or TRBV6-3 and TRBJ1-1; D unclear. The CDR3 length is 13 residues. Germline V gene lookup returns CDR1 MNHEY and CDR2 SVGEGT. V was trimmed by 5 bases and J by 1 base, leaving 8 bases between them.

A few counts support this clonotype. The chain couples TRBV5-6 to TRBJ1-3; D gene uncertain. V was shortened by 4 bases and J by 0 bases, with 11 bases between the two germline ends. CDR3 size: 15 residues. Germline V lookup: CDR1 SGHDT, CDR2 YYEEEE. DNA for the CDR3: TGTGCCAGCAGCCATTACTGGTACTCTGGAAACACCATATATTTT. Residues: CASSHYWYSGNTIYF.

This clonotype has a count of ten or more. The rearrangement uses TRBV9 and TRBJ1-2, with 7 bases aligning to TRBD1. Germline-derived CDR1 and CDR2 are SGDLS and YYNGEE. The V and J ends lost 0 bases and 5 bases, in that order; junction bases with no gene match: 4. The CDR3 contains 14 residues. CDR3 protein: CASSVVGQPYGYTF. CDR3 coding DNA: TGTGCCAGCAGCGTAGTGGGACAGCCTTATGGCTACACCTTC. Filled out from reference TRBV9 and TRBJ1-2, the complete variable domain reads DSGVTQTPKHLITATGQRVTLRCSPRSGDLSVYWYQQSLDQGLQFLIQYYNGEERAKGNILERFSAQQFPDLHSELNLSSLELGDSALYFCASSVVGQPYGYTFGSGTRLTVV.

This clonotype was observed a few times. Here the CDR3 reads CASSSDRPTGELFF. The CDR3 DNA follows: TGTGCCAGCTCATCTGACAGGCCCACCGGGGAGCTGTTTTTT. The gene calls are TRBV18 and TRBJ2-2; tentatively, D is TRBD1 (6 bases). Trimming took 5 bases from V and 4 from J, leaving 11 bases between them. The CDR3 has 14 amino acids. The germline CDR1 and CDR2 sequences are KGHSH and LQKENI. The variable domain in full, with the rest retrieved from reference TRBV18 and TRBJ2-2, is NAGVMQNPRHLVRRRGQEARLRCSPMKGHSHVYWYRQLPEEGLKFMVYLQKENIIDESGMPKERFSAEFPKEGPSILRIQQVVRGDSAAYFCASSSDRPTGELFFGEGSRLTVL.

This clonotype was observed many times. V and J are TRBV27 and TRBJ2-7; TRBD1 aligns across 7 bases. The CDR3 length is 15 residues. CDR1 MNHEY and CDR2 SMNVEV come from the germline V gene (reference sequence). V lost 6 bases, J lost 6 bases, and 14 bases stayed unmatched. CDR3 amino acids: CASSLGRQGRGEQYF. The CDR3 coding sequence is TGTGCCAGCAGCCTCGGGCGACAGGGAAGAGGCGAGCAGTACTTC.

This clonotype appeared a few times. The chain recombines TRBV7-3 with TRBJ1-4; 10 bases are a match to TRBD1. CDR3 size: 15 residues. Germline CDR1 and CDR2: SGHTA and FQGTGA. Trimming took 4 bases from V and 8 from J; bases not matched to a gene: 7. The CDR3 loop is CASSSWDRGEEKLFF. The CDR3 DNA reads TGTGCCAGCAGCTCTTGGGACAGGGGAGAGGAAAAACTGTTTTTT.

This sequence joins TRBV28 and TRBJ1-3; D unclear. There are 14 residues in the CDR3. Germline V gene sequence: CDR1 MDHEN, CDR2 SYDVKM. V was cut by 7 bases and J by 2 bases, with 12 bases left in between. CDR3 in DNA: TGTGCCAGCACCCCGTGGGAGCCTGGAAACACCATATATTTT. It translates to CASTPWEPGNTIYF.

This clonotype has at least ten counts. The V and J genes are TRBV5-1 and TRBJ2-7; 8 bases map to TRBD1. The junction had 11 bases not matched to a gene; V was cut back by 5 bases and J by 4 bases. The CDR3 is made up of 15 amino acids. Germline assignment: CDR1 SGHRS and CDR2 YFSETQ. CDR3 sequence reads: CASSYGTGKEYEQYF. CDR3 coding DNA: TGCGCCAGCAGTTACGGGACAGGCAAAGAGTACGAGCAGTACTTC.

At least ten counts were recorded for this clonotype. The chain combines TRBV2 with TRBJ2-5, with D tentatively TRBD1 or TRBD2 (5 bases each). The V and J ends lost 0 bases and 5 bases respectively, with 10 bases between them. Germline V lookup: CDR1 SNHLY, CDR2 FYNNEI. The CDR3 covers 14 residues. For the CDR3, the DNA is TGTGCCAGCAGTGAAGCGCAGGGCGGGGAGACCCAGTACTTC. Translation: CASSEAQGGETQYF.

For this clonotype: A much more abundant neighbour one base away suggests this may be a read error. V usage is TRBV20-1 and J usage is TRBJ2-7; 7 bases agree with TRBD1. The CDR3 covers 15 residues. V trimming: 3 bases; J trimming: 7 bases; junction bases outside the gene matches: 15. CDR1 is DFQATT, CDR2 SNEGSKA, per germline (reference sequence). The CDR3 nucleotides read TGCAGTGCTAGCTTTGGCTCAGGGGGAAGAAGGGAGCAGTACTTC. Protein sequence: CSASFGSGGRREQYF.

This clonotype has a count of ten or more. The V call is TRBV5-6, the J call TRBJ2-5; D remains ambiguous. The CDR3 covers 13 residues. Trimming took off 6 bases at V and 5 bases at J, with 14 bases between the two ends. CDR1 and CDR2 (germline): SGHDT, YYEEEE. The DNA for the CDR3 is TGTGCCAGCACCCTTTGGGCCGAGGAGACCCAGTACTTC. It codes for CASTLWAEETQYF.

This clonotype was counted ten times or more. This chain joins TRBV7-9 and TRBJ1-3; D is undetermined. V was shortened by 0 bases and J by 5 bases, with 5 bases between the two germline ends. The CDR3 sequence is 13 residues long. Germline CDR1 and CDR2: SEHNR and FQNEAQ (reference sequence). The CDR3 reads CASSLADRNTIYF. The CDR3, as DNA: TGTGCCAGCAGCTTAGCGGATCGAAACACCATATATTTT.

This clonotype was counted ten times or more. In DNA, the CDR3 is TGTGCCAGCTCATCCTACAGCGTACCGAACACCGGGGAGCTGTTTTTT. This translates into CASSSYSVPNTGELFF. J is TRBJ2-2 and V is TRBV18; D is unclear. V dropped 5 bases and J dropped 0 bases, with 13 bases sitting between them. CDR1 and CDR2 (germline): KGHSH, LQKENI. The CDR3 runs to 16 residues. Together with reference TRBV18 and TRBJ2-2, the CDR3 gives the full variable domain: NAGVMQNPRHLVRRRGQEARLRCSPMKGHSHVYWYRQLPEEGLKFMVYLQKENIIDESGMPKERFSAEFPKEGPSILRIQQVVRGDSAAYFCASSSYSVPNTGELFFGEGSRLTVL.

This clonotype was detected only a few times. The rearrangement uses TRBV7-2 and TRBJ1-2, with D uncertain. Germline-derived CDR1 and CDR2 are SGHTA and FQGNSA. This CDR3 has 12 residues. Trimming shortened V by 1 base and J by 7 bases, and 7 bases separated the two germline ends. The CDR3 DNA is TGTGCCAGCAGCTTAGTCGGCAGTGGCTACACCTTC. Protein product: CASSLVGSGYTF.

This clonotype was observed many times. The chain uses TRBV12-3 or TRBV12-4 and TRBJ2-7, with D maybe TRBD2 (5 bases). The CDR3 length is 15 residues. Trimming removed 6 bases at V and 3 bases at J, with 18 bases between. CDR3 loop: CASSPMRVRNYEQYF. Here the CDR3 DNA reads TGTGCCAGCAGCCCCATGAGGGTCAGAAACTACGAGCAGTACTTC.